Listed below are T cell receptor beta chains from one sample, sequenced in a study of post-analysis software for immune sequencing data. From the PCR reads, TCRdb called clonotypes with MiXCR, one entry per CDR3 protein. Among about 570,000 distinct CDR3 sequences listed, approximately 31% were seen once. Material for sequencing was blood. The receptors stem from a girl younger than 18 with multiple sclerosis. Each CDR3 is given with its conserved first and last residue. D genes are given only for firm matches. The size of a clone is reported for some rows only, either as once, few or many, or as a class for expanded clones.

D gene,clone size,J gene,V gene,CDR3 DNA,CDR3 protein
.,.,TRBJ1-4,TRBV6-6,TGTGCCGGCAGGGATACAGGTTCCAATGAAAAACGGTTTTTT,CAGRDTGSNEKRFF
.,.,TRBJ2-7,TRBV20-1,TGCAGTGCTTTCGGACGGGCCCGCTCCTACGAGCAGTACTTC,CSAFGRARSYEQYF
TRBD2,.,TRBJ2-7,TRBV20-1,TGCAGTATAGCGGGGGGCTCCTACGAGCAGTACTTC,CSIAGGSYEQYF
TRBD1,few,TRBJ2-1,TRBV4-1,TGCGCCGGCAGCCAAGTGGGGGCAGGGGGCTTCAATGAGCAGTTCTTC,CAGSQVGAGGFNEQFF
TRBD1,.,TRBJ2-5,TRBV20-1,TGCAGTGTCTGGGTACAGGGGGAGCAGTACTTC,CSVWVQGEQYF
.,few,TRBJ2-6,TRBV7-6,TGTGCCAGCAGCTTATCTATCGGGCAACTTTCCCTATCTGGGGCCAACGTCCTGACTTTC,CASSLSIGQLSLSGANVLTF
.,few,TRBJ1-2,TRBV7-9,TGTGCCAGCAGCTTAGTAACTGGGAGGACTAACTATGGCTACACCTTC,CASSLVTGRTNYGYTF
.,many,TRBJ2-1,TRBV7-2,TGTGCCAGCAGCTCTCGACAGGTGAAGTACAATGAGCAGTTCTTC,CASSSRQVKYNEQFF
TRBD1,few,TRBJ2-7,TRBV20-1,TGCAGTGCTAGTCGGGGGACAGGGGGGCCTGAGCAGTACTTC,CSASRGTGGPEQYF
.,.,TRBJ1-2,TRBV5-1,TGCGCCAGCAGCTTGACAGCATATGGCTATGGCTACACCTTC,CASSLTAYGYGYTF
.,few,TRBJ2-5,TRBV11-2,TGTGCCAGCAGCTTCCGGGGGCGCGACCAAGAGACCCAGTACTTC,CASSFRGRDQETQYF
.,.,TRBJ2-2,TRBV27,TGTGCCAGCAGTTCCCACTTCTCCGGCACCGGGGAGCTGTTTTTT,CASSSHFSGTGELFF
TRBD1,few,TRBJ1-2,TRBV18,TGTGCCAGCTCACCCACAGGGGCGCGTAGCTATGGCTACACCTTC,CASSPTGARSYGYTF
.,few,TRBJ2-1,TRBV28,TGTGCCAGCAGTTATTCGGCTTCGCACAATGAGCAGTTCTTC,CASSYSASHNEQFF
.,many,TRBJ2-4,TRBV7-8,TGTGCCAGCAGCCCCGTATTAGCCAAAAACATTCAGTACTTC,CASSPVLAKNIQYF
TRBD2,.,TRBJ2-5,TRBV10-3,TGTGCCATCAGTGATATTAGCGGGGGTGATGAGACCCAGTACTTC,CAISDISGGDETQYF
TRBD2,few,TRBJ2-1,TRBV7-3,TGTGCCAGCAGCGATCAAGCGGGGTCCTACAATGAGCAGTTCTTC,CASSDQAGSYNEQFF